A selection of T cell receptor beta chains follows, all from one sample in a study of cytomegalovirus exposure and HLA in healthy donors. Sequenced by immunoSEQ multiplex PCR; TCRdb stores in-frame clones only, minus some. Among some 140,000 clones listed, 75% to 90% were seen once. Input material: PBMCs. These receptors were obtained from a woman in her twenties or thirties in good health and CMV-seropositive. CDR3s leave out the opening cysteine and the closing phenylalanine or tryptophan.

J gene | V gene | CDR3 protein
TRBJ1-1 | TRBV10-3 | AISTQNTEAF
TRBJ1-4 | TRBV2 | ACSYYEKLF
TRBJ2-5 | TRBV9 | ASSPRDRGGQETQY
TRBJ2-1 | TRBV13 | ASSLGGSSYNEQF
TRBJ1-2 | TRBV28 | ASSLGGGGATNYGYT
TRBJ2-3 | TRBV5-1 | ASSLGLAESTDTQY
TRBJ2-3 | TRBV28 | ASLPTGGTDTQY
TRBJ1-5 | TRBV27 | ASSGLGGVGQPQH
TRBJ2-3 | TRBV29-1 | SVEEADTQY
TRBJ1-5 | TRBV5-6 | ASSLNLGASSNQPQH
TRBJ1-5 | TRBV19 | ASSLTGRDSNQPQH
TRBJ1-1 | TRBV5-1 | ASSLVRGGRTEAF
TRBJ2-2 | TRBV2 | ASRLLGLAGDANTGELF
TRBJ2-1 | TRBV19 | ASSSTAYNEQF
TRBJ2-1 | TRBV19 | ASSTTGTGTYNEQF
TRBJ1-1 | TRBV6-5 | ASSYPGAGNTEAF
TRBJ1-6 | TRBV9 | ASSANRVDNSPLH
TRBJ1-2 | TRBV28 | ASSSGQGGGYT
TRBJ2-7 | TRBV5-5 | ASSLGGTGGYEQY
TRBJ1-1 | TRBV6-4 | ASSPSPTGVNTEAF
TRBJ1-5 | TRBV28 | ATATGYNQPQH
TRBJ1-5 | TRBV19 | ASSIQITGKGQPQH
TRBJ1-1 | TRBV4-2 | ASSQDLGGVYTEAF
TRBJ2-1 | TRBV9 | ASSVRSGENEQF
TRBJ2-7 | TRBV5-1 | ASRTTGSEQY
TRBJ2-3 | TRBV5-1 | ASSVYTDTQY
TRBJ1-2 | TRBV11-2 | ASSFGSPRGLEGYT
TRBJ1-1 | TRBV9 | ASSVQGGTEAF
TRBJ2-1 | TRBV5-1 | ASSLTRDSTLAGNSYNEQF
TRBJ1-2 | TRBV9 | ASSVRDRGHGYT
TRBJ2-5 | TRBV5-1 | ASSSPVLETQY
TRBJ2-3 | TRBV5-1 | ASSWGTSGGAHTDTQY
TRBJ2-1 | TRBV28 | ASSWGLAGGYNEQF
TRBJ2-7 | TRBV2 | ASKAGGWGEQY
TRBJ1-5 | TRBV27 | ASSFLGGNQLQH
TRBJ2-1 | TRBV2 | ASSAFGEQF
TRBJ1-4 | TRBV4-1 | ASSQDGRDREKLF
TRBJ1-4 | TRBV4-2 | ASSLLTASNEKLF
TRBJ1-5 | TRBV27 | ASSFGQGGQPQH
TRBJ2-3 | TRBV7-3 | ASSPQSSASTDTQY
TRBJ2-2 | TRBV15 | ATSRDRGYTGELF
TRBJ1-2 | TRBV7-9 | ASSPGTALGYGYT
TRBJ2-1 | TRBV6-5 | ASSYGQASYNEQF
TRBJ1-1 | TRBV5-1 | ASSLAGPEAF